The source of this T cell receptor beta chain is a study of identical twins. In TCRdb, the 5' RACE reads were re-called with MiXCR into one record per CDR3 protein. The sample lists roughly 770,000 distinct CDR3 sequences; 18% were seen once. This CDR3 has 15 residues. CDR1 is SGHTA and CDR2 is FQGNSA in the germline V gene. Unmatched junction bases numbered 5, after V lost 0 bases and J lost 4 bases. This sample was shared with a second study, whose subject was T cells expressing NK-cell markers. From that report: The sequencing cohort of eight donors included seven HCMV-seropositive individuals and one seronegative individual. Roughly 6 of the donors carried dominant NKG2C+ clonotypes that took up about 1.0-7.5% of their CD8+ T cells.

Material for sequencing was PBMCs. V usage is TRBV7-2 and J usage is TRBJ2-7; the match to TRBD2 covers 8 bases. This receptor was identified in a woman under 30 in good health. CDR3 residues: CASSLARGEGYEQYF. For the CDR3, the DNA is TGTGCCAGCAGCTTAGCGCGGGGGGAAGGGTACGAGCAGTACTTC.